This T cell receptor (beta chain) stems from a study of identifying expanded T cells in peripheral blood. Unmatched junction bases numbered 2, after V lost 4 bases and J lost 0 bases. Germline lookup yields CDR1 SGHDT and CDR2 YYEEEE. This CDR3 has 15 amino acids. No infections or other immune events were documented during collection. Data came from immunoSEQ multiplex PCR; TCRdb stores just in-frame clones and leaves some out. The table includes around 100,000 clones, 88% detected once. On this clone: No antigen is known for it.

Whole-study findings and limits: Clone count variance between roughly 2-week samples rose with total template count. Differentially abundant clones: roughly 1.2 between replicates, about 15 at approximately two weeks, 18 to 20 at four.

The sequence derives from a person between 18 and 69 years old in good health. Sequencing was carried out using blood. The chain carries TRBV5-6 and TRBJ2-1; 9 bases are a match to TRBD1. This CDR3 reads CASSLQGASYNEQFF. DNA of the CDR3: TGTGCCAGCAGCCTACAGGGGGCCTCCTACAATGAGCAGTTCTTC.